The 25 T cell receptor beta chains presented below share a single source sample, sequenced in a study of regulatory T cells in long-lasting Graves disease. In building TCR beta libraries, iRepertoire HTBI primers were used together with Arm-PCR of CDR3 regions. Using its own MiXCR run on the multiplex PCR reads, TCRdb lists one record per CDR3 protein. The table includes around 500,000 distinct CDR3 sequences, about 16% detected once. Time point noted: newly diagnosed GD, antithyroid drugs for less than 3 months. RNA from PBMCs was the source of the TCR library. The same data also went into a second study, on T cells in Graves' hyperthyroidism and ophthalmopathy.

Sequenced here: peripheral blood mononuclear cells (PBMCs), sampled at new diagnosis, from a patient treated with antithyroid drugs. All receptors derive from a woman aged 35-65 years with Graves disease.

This clonotype was recorded many times. The chain combines TRBV20-1 with TRBJ2-3, with 9 bases lining up with TRBD2. This CDR3 region has 14 residues. Germline V gene sequence: CDR1 DFQATT, CDR2 SNEGSKA (reference sequence). Unmatched junction bases numbered 8, after V lost 5 bases and J lost 5 bases. CDR3 nucleotide sequence: TGCAGTGCTCTTAGCGGGGGCCCCAAAGATACGCAGTATTTT. Residues: CSALSGGPKDTQYF.

There are a few counts of this clonotype. The chain is built from TRBV24-1 and TRBJ2-5, with TRBD1 identical over 8 bases. This CDR3 is built from 14 residues. The germline gives CDR1 KGHDR, CDR2 SFDVKD. Trimming cost V 9 bases and J 5 bases; bases outside gene matches: 10. The CDR3 loop reads CATSDRGIRETQYF. In DNA, the CDR3 is TGTGCCACCTCCGACAGGGGTATTCGGGAGACCCAGTACTTC.

This clonotype was observed a few times. This chain connects TRBV19 to TRBJ1-2, with a tentative D call TRBD1 (5 bases). The CDR3 runs 15 residues. The germline CDR1 and CDR2 sequences are LNHDA and SQIVND (reference sequence). V was pared by 5 bases and J by 3 bases, with 16 bases between. The CDR3 coding sequence is TGTGCCAGTAGTTCTCACTCGGGACGGGACTATGGCTACACCTTC. Encoded protein: CASSSHSGRDYGYTF.

The chain combines TRBV5-1 with TRBJ2-7, with D perhaps TRBD1 (6 bases). The CDR3 consists of 13 residues. With 3 bases removed from V and 2 bases from J, the gap between germline ends came to 9 bases. CDR1 and CDR2 (germline): SGHRS, YFSETQ. The CDR3 DNA sequence: TGCGCCAGCAGCTCGGACAGTGCCTACGAGCAGTACTTC. As protein: CASSSDSAYEQYF.

This clonotype was seen more than once but under ten times. The CDR3 DNA reads TGTGCCAGCAGCCACCCCCGGGGGACGGCGAACACCGGGGAGCTGTTTTTT. It encodes CASSHPRGTANTGELFF. The rearrangement joins TRBV7-2 to TRBJ2-2; the D gene is possibly TRBD2 (6 bases). This CDR3 has 17 residues. Germline values: CDR1 SGHTA, CDR2 FQGNSA. V was cut by 5 bases and J by 0 bases, with 16 bases left in between.

This clonotype has just a few counts. Since the CDR3 does not end with the conserved phenylalanine or tryptophan, this likely comes from a read error. The chain employs TRBV7-3 and TRBJ2-5; 12 bases align to TRBD2. The CDR3 runs to 15 residues. J was trimmed by 4 bases and V by 4 bases; bases with no gene match: 4. CDR1 is SGHTA, CDR2 FQGTGA, per germline. The CDR3 spells CASSSGLAGIETQYL. The CDR3 region has the DNA TGTGCCAGCAGCTCCGGACTAGCGGGGATAGAGACCCAGTACCTC.

Many counts were recorded for this clonotype. This sequence joins TRBV2 and TRBJ1-1; D is unresolved. The CDR3 is made up of 15 amino acids. In germline, CDR1 is SNHLY, CDR2 FYNNEI. Trimming removed 2 bases at V and 6 bases at J, with 16 bases between. This CDR3 is CASSELPTPGAEAFF. In nucleotides, the CDR3 is TGTGCCAGCAGTGAACTCCCCACCCCGGGCGCTGAAGCTTTCTTT.

This chain joins TRBV11-2 and TRBJ2-6, with D possibly matching TRBD1 (6 bases). The CDR3 runs 15 residues. Germline values: CDR1 SGHAT, CDR2 FQNNGV. Between the trimmed V and J ends, which lost 5 bases and 2 bases, there was a span of 10 bases. The DNA for the CDR3 is TGTGCCAGCAGCAACAGGGTTACTGGGGCCAACGTCCTGACTTTC. This encodes CASSNRVTGANVLTF.

This clonotype was observed a handful of times. A junction boundary mismatches the germline segment, possibly from a read error. This rearrangement joins TRBV5-1 to TRBJ2-2; perhaps D is TRBD1 or TRBD2 (6 bases each). Germline CDR1 is SGHRS and CDR2 is YFSETQ. The CDR3 contains 16 residues. CDR3 sequence: CASSLEGGRGTGELFF. CDR3 DNA sequence: TGTGCCAGCAGCTTGGAGGGGGGACGGGGAACCGGGGAGCTGTTTTTT.

This clonotype has a count of ten or more. The chain has TRBV28 and TRBJ2-7; 9 bases agree with TRBD1. The V gene end was trimmed by 5 bases and the J gene end by 4 bases; junction bases not matched to a gene: 9. Germline V lookup: CDR1 MDHEN, CDR2 SYDVKM. The CDR3 totals 15 residues. The CDR3 DNA reads as TGTGCCAGCAGTGCCACCGGGACAGGGCTTTACGAGCAGTACTTC. Protein sequence: CASSATGTGLYEQYF. Drawing the rest from reference TRBV28 and TRBJ2-7, the complete variable domain is DVKVTQSSRYLVKRTGEKVFLECVQDMDHENMFWYRQDPGLGLRLIYFSYDVKMKEKGDIPEGYSVSREKKERFSLILESASTNQTSMYLCASSATGTGLYEQYFGPGTRLTVT.

This clonotype was detected a few times. The V call is TRBV2, the J call TRBJ1-2; no clear D. The CDR3 covers 14 residues. Trimming took 9 bases from V and 10 from J, leaving 24 bases between them. Per the germline V gene, CDR1 is SNHLY and CDR2 is FYNNEI. DNA for the CDR3: TGTGCCAGTCTTAGTGGATCTTCCCGGGCAACCTACACCTTC. This codes for CASLSGSSRATYTF.

The chain is built from TRBV12-5 and TRBJ2-1, with D possibly matching TRBD1 (8 bases). The CDR3 consists of 15 residues. The germline gives CDR1 LGHNT, CDR2 FRNRAP. Trimming took off 6 bases at V and 2 bases at J, with 14 bases between the two ends. Here the CDR3 reads CASGGGTGTYNEQFF. The CDR3 DNA follows: TGTGCTAGTGGGGGGGGGACAGGTACCTACAATGAGCAGTTCTTC.

This clonotype has at least ten counts. The rearrangement uses TRBV19 and TRBJ2-1; 8 bases line up with TRBD1. Trimming at V came to 5 bases and at J to 6 bases, leaving 9 bases not matched to a gene. The CDR3 loop spans 15 amino acids. Germline-derived CDR1 and CDR2 are LNHDA and SQIVND (reference sequence). The CDR3 protein is CASSVAGQGGNEQFF. In nucleotides, the CDR3 is TGTGCCAGTAGTGTGGCCGGACAGGGAGGCAATGAGCAGTTCTTC.

The sample holds many counts of this clonotype. The chain couples TRBV12-3 or TRBV12-4 to TRBJ1-6; D is undetermined. The V end was cut by 6 bases, the J end by 7 bases, with 22 bases between. The CDR3 sequence is 17 residues long. The CDR3 loop is CASRSFPGVSDNSPLHF. Here the CDR3 DNA reads TGTGCCAGCAGATCCTTCCCGGGTGTAAGTGACAATTCACCCCTCCACTTT.

This clonotype has more than one count but fewer than ten. The chain carries TRBV3-1 and TRBJ1-1; 7 bases are a match to TRBD1. This CDR3 comprises 15 residues. The germline V gene encodes CDR1 LGHDT and CDR2 YNNKEL (reference sequence). The ends lost 3 bases at V and 0 bases at J; junction bases unmatched: 4. The CDR3 DNA follows: TGTGCCAGCAGCCAGGCCGACAGGGTGAACACTGAAGCTTTCTTT. Its translation is CASSQADRVNTEAFF.

This clonotype was seen a few times. The rearrangement uses TRBV7-2 and TRBJ2-7; 7 bases agree with TRBD1. After removal of 1 base from V and 3 bases from J, the junction contained 12 bases not matched to a gene. The CDR3 runs to 17 residues. In germline, CDR1 is SGHTA, CDR2 FQGNSA. The CDR3 region is CASSLVGDRVLYYEQYF. DNA of the CDR3: TGTGCCAGCAGCTTAGTCGGTGACAGGGTCCTTTACTACGAGCAGTACTTC.

This clonotype has ten or more counts. The chain carries TRBV18 and TRBJ1-2; weak D call: TRBD1 (5 bases). The germline V and J ends were trimmed by 2 bases and 3 bases, with 13 bases remaining between them. CDR1 KGHSH and CDR2 LQKENI come from the germline V gene. The CDR3 extends over 15 amino acids. CDR3: CASSPNSGIDYGYTF. The CDR3 DNA follows: TGTGCCAGCTCACCAAATTCAGGGATCGACTATGGCTACACCTTC. Full variable domain (missing parts from reference TRBV18 and TRBJ1-2): NAGVMQNPRHLVRRRGQEARLRCSPMKGHSHVYWYRQLPEEGLKFMVYLQKENIIDESGMPKERFSAEFPKEGPSILRIQQVVRGDSAAYFCASSPNSGIDYGYTFGSGTRLTVV.

This clonotype appeared a few times. The V gene is TRBV3-1, the J gene TRBJ2-7; 12 positions match TRBD1. V shed 4 bases, J shed 6 bases, and the junction held 10 bases outside the gene matches. CDR3 length: 16 amino acids. Germline V lookup: CDR1 LGHDT, CDR2 YNNKEL (reference sequence). The CDR3 bases are TGTGCCAGCAGCCTTCGATTGGGACAGGGGGCGGGCGAGCAGTACTTC. The encoded protein is CASSLRLGQGAGEQYF.

This clonotype showed up many times. The chain carries TRBV12-3 or TRBV12-4 and TRBJ2-3, with a weak D call TRBD2 (6 bases). This CDR3 has 17 amino acids. Trimming left V 0 bases short and J 0 bases short, with 13 bases between. The CDR3 region is CASSLALTSLSTDTQYF. CDR3 nucleotide sequence: TGTGCCAGCAGTTTAGCGCTTACTAGCTTAAGCACAGATACGCAGTATTTT.

On this clonotype itself: Sequence at one end of the junction differs from germline and may be a read error. The J gene is TRBJ1-2, the V gene TRBV18, with a weak D call TRBD1 (6 bases). The CDR3 covers 13 residues. Germline V gene sequence: CDR1 KGHSH, CDR2 LQKENI. The CDR3 protein is CASPPQGNYGYTF. DNA for the CDR3: TGTGCCAGCCCACCACAGGGTAACTATGGCTACACCTTC.

This clonotype was seen a few times. The chain employs TRBV12-3 or TRBV12-4 and TRBJ2-7; unclear D gene. The length of the CDR3 is 12 residues. Trimming took 8 bases from V and 1 from J, leaving 9 bases between them. The CDR3 reads CASGYKSYEQYF. CDR3 sequence (DNA): TGTGCCAGCGGCTATAAGTCCTACGAGCAGTACTTC.

This clonotype has more than one count but fewer than ten. This chain joins TRBV9 and TRBJ1-5; D ambiguous. The CDR3 length is 15 residues. V dropped 7 bases and J dropped 5 bases, with 19 bases sitting between them. The V gene's germline CDR1 is SGDLS and CDR2 YYNGEE. CDR3 residues: CASGYGISTDQPQHF. The DNA for the CDR3 is TGTGCCAGCGGGTACGGGATATCGACGGATCAGCCCCAGCATTTT.

This clonotype was detected once. The chain is built from TRBV7-9 and TRBJ1-5; possibly TRBD1 for D (6 bases). The CDR3 sequence is 18 residues long. In germline, CDR1 is SEHNR, CDR2 FQNEAQ (reference sequence). V gave up 6 bases and J gave up 4 bases, with 25 bases separating them. CDR3 amino acids: CASRLGSGGAGVNQPQHF. CDR3 sequence (DNA): TGTGCCAGCAGGCTAGGCTCGGGGGGGGCTGGGGTGAATCAGCCCCAGCATTTT.

Many counts were recorded for this clonotype. The genes are TRBV2 and TRBJ2-1; 9 bases line up with TRBD1. The CDR3 has 13 residues. Germline V gene sequence: CDR1 SNHLY, CDR2 FYNNEI. V lost 6 bases and J lost 10; bases outside the gene matches: 7. CDR3 residues: CASSGDRVWEQFF. As DNA, the CDR3 is TGTGCCAGCAGCGGGGACAGGGTGTGGGAGCAGTTCTTC.

The rearrangement uses TRBV19 and TRBJ2-7, with D perhaps being TRBD1 or TRBD2 (6 bases each). The CDR3 is made up of 15 amino acids. CDR1 is LNHDA, CDR2 SQIVND, per germline (reference sequence). The V end lost 10 bases, the J end lost 2 bases, and 21 bases lay between the germline ends. In DNA form, the CDR3 reads TGTGCCACCAAAGCGGGTGGGGGCGCCACCTACGAGCAGTACTTC. Translated: CATKAGGGATYEQYF. Full variable domain (missing parts from reference TRBV19 and TRBJ2-7): DGGITQSPKYLFRKEGQNVTLSCEQNLNHDAMYWYRQDPGQGLRLIYYSQIVNDFQKGDIAEGYSVSREKKESFPLTVTSAQKNPTAFYLCATKAGGGATYEQYFGPGTRLTVT.